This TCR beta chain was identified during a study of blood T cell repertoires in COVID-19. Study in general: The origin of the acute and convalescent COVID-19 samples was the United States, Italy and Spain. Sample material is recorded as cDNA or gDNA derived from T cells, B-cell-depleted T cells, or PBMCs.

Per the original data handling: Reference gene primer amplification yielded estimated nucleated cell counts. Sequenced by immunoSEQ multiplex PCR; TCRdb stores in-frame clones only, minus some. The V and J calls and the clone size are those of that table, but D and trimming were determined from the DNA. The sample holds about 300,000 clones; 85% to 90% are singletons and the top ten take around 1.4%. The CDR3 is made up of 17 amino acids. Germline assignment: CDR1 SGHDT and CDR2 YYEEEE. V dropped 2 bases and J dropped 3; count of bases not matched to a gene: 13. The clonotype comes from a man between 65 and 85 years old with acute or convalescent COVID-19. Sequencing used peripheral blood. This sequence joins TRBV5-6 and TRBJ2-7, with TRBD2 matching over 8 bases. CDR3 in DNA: TGTGCCAGCAGCTTTGGGGGCGGGAGGACCCGCCGCTACGAGCAGTACTTC. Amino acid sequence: CASSFGGGRTRRYEQYF.